The sequence of this T cell receptor beta chain was determined in a study of type 1 and type 2 diabetes patients. Study results and caveats: Groups were not age- or gender-matched, which may bias interpretation.

Amplification started from genomic DNA. Amplification of the beta chain CDR3 used 30 forward and 13 reverse multiplex primers. From the multiplex PCR reads, TCRdb called clonotypes with MiXCR, one entry per CDR3 protein. The table includes about 290,000 distinct CDR3 sequences, roughly 48% detected once. In the case of this clonotype: The target antigen is unknown.

The CDR3 contains 13 residues. V gave up 6 bases and J gave up 6 bases; unmatched junction bases: 11. Germline CDR1 is DFQATT and CDR2 is SNEGSKA (reference sequence). Other autoimmune diseases and infections within the past four weeks excluded donors. The sequenced sample consisted of peripheral blood mononuclear cells (PBMCs). This clonotype was sampled from a man younger than 35 with type 2 diabetes. The chain has TRBV20-1 and TRBJ2-7; 7 nucleotides agree with TRBD2. CDR3 in amino acids: CSARNELAREQYF. The CDR3 DNA is TGCAGTGCCCGGAACGAACTAGCGCGCGAGCAGTACTTC.